The clone carrying this TCR beta chain was detected ten times or more. Deletions cut 5 bases from V and 5 bases from J, with 16 bases between. This CDR3 has 14 residues. Looked up from germline, CDR1 is SEHNR and CDR2 is FQNEAQ (reference sequence). The entry originates in a study of T-cell reconstitution after alpha-beta-depleted transplantation in children. A TCRbeta library incorporating unique molecular identifiers was prepared. TCRdb redid the calling of the PCR reads with MiXCR, one entry per CDR3 protein. The sample yields around 200,000 distinct CDR3 sequences, about 9.2% seen once. The chain carries TRBV7-9 and TRBJ2-7; D not resolved. The input for sequencing was PBMCs from the stem cell graft donor, taken from the stem cell graft. This TCR was recovered from a human donor who donated a stem cell graft to a child with acute lymphoblastic leukemia. The CDR3 loop reads CASSPGLPNDEQYF. CDR3 nucleotides: TGTGCCAGCAGCCCAGGTCTTCCAAACGACGAGCAGTACTTC.